This is a list of T cell receptor beta chains from one sample in a study of shared clonotypes between healthy human individuals. The data were produced by immunoSEQ multiplex PCR, yet TCRdb's version contains in-frame clones alone and is incomplete. The sample lists approximately 1,000,000 clones, roughly 74% occurring once. The sample consisted of memory CD4+ T cells from PBMCs. Receptor source: a man between 18 and 29 years old in good health. Some clones in this sample may be carry-over from other donors' samples. Both conserved end residues are part of each CDR3. The D gene is left open where the match is weak. A row's size may be missing; if present it is once, few, many or a size class.

V	J	D	size	CDR3	DNA
TRBV28	TRBJ1-3	-	-	CASSLVLGAGDGNTIYF	TGTGCCAGCAGTTTAGTGTTGGGGGCAGGGGATGGAAACACCATATATTTT
TRBV30	TRBJ2-1	TRBD2	-	CAWSTHSGSSYNEQFF	TGTGCCTGGAGTACCCATAGCGGGAGCTCCTACAATGAGCAGTTCTTC
TRBV2	TRBJ1-4	-	-	CASSEGRKGEKLFF	TGTGCCAGCAGTGAGGGGAGGAAGGGTGAAAAACTGTTTTTT
TRBV10-3	TRBJ2-1	TRBD2	-	CAISEWLAVPSSYNEQFF	TGTGCCATCAGTGAATGGCTAGCGGTACCTAGCTCCTACAATGAGCAGTTCTTC
TRBV7-3	TRBJ1-1	-	-	CASSLSWNTEAFF	TGTGCCAGCAGCTTATCGTGGAACACTGAAGCTTTCTTT
TRBV5-1	TRBJ2-7	-	-	CASSQGTYEQYF	TGCGCCAGCAGCCAGGGGACCTACGAGCAGTACTTC
TRBV28	TRBJ2-4	TRBD1	-	CASSLWTGGTKNIQYF	TGTGCCAGCAGTTTATGGACAGGGGGGACCAAAAACATTCAGTACTTC
TRBV19	TRBJ2-5	-	-	CASSMIGGSQYF	TGTGCCAGTAGTATGATTGGGGGGTCCCAGTACTTC
TRBV10-3	TRBJ2-2	-	-	CAIRGGGGKTGELFF	TGTGCCATCAGGGGAGGTGGAGGAAAGACCGGGGAGCTGTTTTTT
TRBV6-1	TRBJ1-5	-	-	CASSEAQGRGNQPQHF	TGTGCCAGCAGTGAAGCCCAGGGGAGAGGCAATCAGCCCCAGCATTTT
TRBV7-9	TRBJ2-7	TRBD1	-	CASSSRGQSSYEQYF	TGTGCCAGCTCATCCCGGGGACAGAGCTCCTACGAGCAGTACTTC
TRBV9	TRBJ2-2	TRBD1	-	CASTDRGPGTGELFF	TGTGCCAGCACCGACAGGGGGCCGGGGACCGGGGAGCTGTTTTTT
TRBV4-3	TRBJ2-1	-	-	CASSPRTASYEQFF	TGCGCCAGCAGCCCGAGGACAGCTTCCTATGAGCAGTTCTTC
TRBV6-6	TRBJ2-7	-	-	CASSRPGTLLEQYF	TGTGCCAGCAGCCGACCCGGAACGCTTCTCGAGCAGTACTTC
TRBV5-5	TRBJ1-3	-	-	CASSLGKPGGNTIYF	TGTGCCAGCAGCTTGGGAAAACCAGGGGGAAACACCATATATTTT
TRBV11-3	TRBJ2-2	TRBD1	-	CASSPGGTGTGELFF	TGTGCCAGCAGCCCAGGGGGGACAGGGACCGGGGAGCTGTTTTTT
TRBV5-1	TRBJ2-2	TRBD2	-	CASSSGTSVVGTGELFF	TGCGCCAGCAGCAGCGGGACTAGCGTTGTTGGCACCGGGGAGCTGTTTTTT
TRBV6-6	TRBJ2-7	-	-	CASSHGGTSSYEQYF	TGTGCCAGCAGTCACGGGGGAACTAGCTCCTACGAGCAGTACTTC
TRBV11-2	TRBJ2-3	-	-	CASSPSTSFSDTQYF	TGTGCCAGCAGCCCCAGCACTTCGTTTTCAGATACGCAGTATTTT
TRBV5-1	TRBJ2-7	TRBD1	once	CASSSRTGGWEQYF	TGCGCCAGCAGCTCTAGGACAGGGGGTTGGGAGCAGTACTTC
TRBV27	TRBJ1-5	-	few	CASSFDHINQPQHF	TGTGCCAGCAGTTTTGACCACATTAATCAGCCCCAGCATTTT
TRBV28	TRBJ2-3	TRBD2	-	CASWKAGGLMGGTQYF	TGTGCCAGTTGGAAAGCGGGAGGGCTAATGGGAGGTACGCAGTATTTT
TRBV19	TRBJ2-3	TRBD2	-	CASSIGSTSRADTQYF	TGTGCCAGTAGTATTGGTTCGACTAGCCGCGCAGATACGCAGTATTTT
TRBV7-2	TRBJ2-1	TRBD2	once	CASSLARGGLGHNEQFF	TGTGCCAGCAGCTTAGCGAGAGGGGGACTAGGCCACAATGAGCAGTTCTTC
TRBV2	TRBJ2-7	-	once	CASSEIVGVGEQYF	TGTGCCAGCAGTGAAATAGTCGGGGTGGGCGAGCAGTACTTC
TRBV2	TRBJ2-7	TRBD1	-	CASSEGRTGGMRYF	TGTGCCAGCAGTGAGGGAAGGACAGGGGGGATGCGGTACTTC
TRBV29-1	TRBJ2-5	-	once	CSVVWDTQQETQYF	TGCAGCGTTGTATGGGACACACAACAAGAGACCCAGTACTTC
TRBV28	TRBJ2-7	-	once	CASSSPGTHYEQYF	TGTGCCAGCAGTTCCCCAGGGACTCACTACGAGCAGTACTTC
TRBV27	TRBJ1-4	TRBD1	-	CASTRGGLEKLFF	TGTGCCAGCACCAGGGGGGGCCTAGAAAAACTGTTTTTT
TRBV14	TRBJ2-7	-	-	CASSQARDYEQYF	TGTGCCAGCAGCCAAGCCCGTGACTACGAGCAGTACTTC
TRBV4-1	TRBJ2-7	TRBD2	-	CASSQSLAGVAYEQYF	TGCGCCAGCAGCCAATCTCTAGCGGGGGTGGCCTACGAGCAGTACTTC
TRBV2	TRBJ2-4	-	once	CASRAVAAKNIQYF	TGTGCCAGCAGGGCGGTCGCTGCCAAAAACATTCAGTACTTC
TRBV7-2	TRBJ2-6	-	-	CASTRSGSSGANVLTF	TGTGCCAGCACCCGATCGGGATCCTCTGGGGCCAACGTCCTGACTTTC
TRBV28	TRBJ2-7	TRBD1	few	CASSRQGAYEQYF	TGTGCCAGCAGTAGGCAGGGGGCCTACGAGCAGTACTTC
TRBV6-1	TRBJ2-3	-	-	CASSGGPASTDTQYF	TGTGCCAGCAGTGGGGGGCCGGCCAGCACAGATACGCAGTATTTT